Each of the 8 T cell receptor beta chains below was sequenced from the same sample in a study of blood T cell repertoires in COVID-19. Libraries were prepared by immunoSEQ multiplex PCR; TCRdb keeps only in-frame clonotypes and omits some of them. The repertoire consists of about 69,000 clones, with 75% to 95% occurring once and the leading ten covering approximately 4.8%. Material: peripheral blood. All receptors derive from a woman in her sixties or seventies with active COVID-19.

This clone was seen only once. The CDR3 region is CASGRLRTGGRNEKLFF. DNA for the CDR3: TGTGCCAGCGGTCGATTACGTACAGGGGGGAGAAATGAAAAACTGTTTTTT. The chain has TRBV28 and TRBJ1-4; TRBD1 agrees at 8 bases. The CDR3 loop spans 17 amino acids. Germline values: CDR1 MDHEN, CDR2 SYDVKM. V was clipped by 8 bases and J by 5 bases; unmatched bases: 16.

This chain links TRBV2 with TRBJ1-1; 9 nucleotides agree with TRBD1. The CDR3 spans 12 residues. V dropped 6 bases and J dropped 13; count of bases not matched to a gene: 9. Germline lookup yields CDR1 SNHLY and CDR2 FYNNEI. For the CDR3, the DNA is TGTGCCAGCAGCGCGGACAGGGGTTCGGGTTTCTTT. Translation: CASSADRGSGFF.

V is TRBV18 and J is TRBJ2-3; 12 bases match TRBD2. Losses at the gene ends were 1 base for V and 2 bases for J; bases not matched to a gene: 4. Germline CDR1 is KGHSH and CDR2 is LQKENI. The CDR3 contains 17 residues. CDR3 nucleotide sequence: TGTGCCAGCTCACCACAAGGACTAGCGGGAATCACAGATACGCAGTATTTT. This encodes CASSPQGLAGITDTQYF. The variable domain in full, completed from reference TRBV18 and TRBJ2-3, reads NAGVMQNPRHLVRRRGQEARLRCSPMKGHSHVYWYRQLPEEGLKFMVYLQKENIIDESGMPKERFSAEFPKEGPSILRIQQVVRGDSAAYFCASSPQGLAGITDTQYFGPGTRLTVL.

The chain has TRBV19 and TRBJ2-2; 9 bases match TRBD1. Germline V gives CDR1 LNHDA, CDR2 SQIVND (reference sequence). The CDR3 is 14 residues long. Trimming removed 7 bases from V and 3 bases from J; junction bases left unmatched: 3. The CDR3 region has the DNA TGTGCCAGTACTCGACAGGGGGACACCGGGGAGCTGTTTTTT. It codes for CASTRQGDTGELFF.

This chain connects TRBV5-1 to TRBJ2-1; no firm D call. The germline V and J ends were trimmed by 0 bases and 5 bases, with 12 bases remaining between them. The CDR3 totals 15 residues. Germline V gene data show CDR1 as SGHRS and CDR2 as YFSETQ. The CDR3 sequence is CASSLDGMRDNEQFF. CDR3 nucleotides: TGCGCCAGCAGCTTGGATGGTATGAGAGACAATGAGCAGTTCTTC.

CDR3 sequence reads: CASSPLGLAEGSSYEQYF. The CDR3, as DNA: TGTGCCAGCAGCCCCCTGGGACTAGCGGAAGGTAGCTCCTACGAGCAGTACTTC. The chain links TRBV7-2 to TRBJ2-7, with TRBD2 identical over 11 bases. V was pared by 5 bases and J by 0 bases, with 12 bases of the junction left unmatched. Germline CDR1 reads SGHTA; CDR2 reads FQGNSA. This CDR3 spans 18 amino acids.

The rearrangement uses TRBV18 and TRBJ1-1; TRBD1 matches at 11 bases. The CDR3 spans 16 residues. Trimming removed 3 bases from V and 0 bases from J; junction bases left unmatched: 3. Germline-derived CDR1 and CDR2 are KGHSH and LQKENI. CDR3 coding DNA: TGTGCCAGCTCACCGGGGACAGGGGGGATGAACACTGAAGCTTTCTTT. The encoded protein is CASSPGTGGMNTEAFF.

The chain recombines TRBV5-4 with TRBJ2-7, with 8 bases matching TRBD2. From germline, CDR1 is SGHNT and CDR2 YYREEE (reference sequence). This CDR3 has 16 residues. V was pared by 0 bases and J by 3 bases, with 8 bases of the junction left unmatched. CDR3 sequence reads: CASSLGGLAGHYEQYF. The CDR3 DNA reads TGTGCCAGCAGCTTGGGTGGCCTAGCGGGCCACTACGAGCAGTACTTC. The complete variable domain, with remaining parts taken from reference TRBV5-4 and TRBJ2-7, reads ETGVTQSPTHLIKTRGQQVTLRCSSQSGHNTVSWYQQALGQGPQFIFQYYREEENGRGNFPPRFSGLQFPNYSSELNVNALELDDSALYLCASSLGGLAGHYEQYFGPGTRLTVT.